These T cell receptor beta chains were read from a single sample in a study of T cells in Graves' hyperthyroidism and ophthalmopathy. In TCRdb, the multiplex PCR reads were re-called with MiXCR into one record per CDR3 protein. The sample lists roughly 380,000 distinct CDR3 sequences, approximately 15% occurring once. The sample comprised blood. These receptors were collected from a man in his thirties or forties with Graves' hyperthyroidism that later progressed to Graves' ophthalmopathy. The CDR3 runs from the conserved cysteine through the conserved F or W.

16 | TRBV3-1 | CASSPPGTTPGETQYF
12 | TRBV28 | CASGGRNQPQHF
14 | TRBV9 | CASSVALTDTEAFF
14 | TRBV28 | CASSFKGRWTEAFF
17 | TRBV18 | CASSLSPLAGEVYEQFF
12 | TRBV5-4 | CASGTGTDTQYF
13 | TRBV7-2 | CASSPLWGGAAFF
14 | TRBV3-1 | CASSQEAVLETQYF
15 | TRBV6-6 | CASSYLPGVRETQYF
13 | TRBV7-2 | CASSLYRTHEAFF
13 | TRBV6-1 | CASSATVNTEAFF
19 | TRBV3-1 | CASSHHGRGGPSSYNEQFF
16 | TRBV27 | CASRGQGPYSNQPQHF
14 | TRBV28 | CASSLGDRGSPLHF
16 | TRBV12-5 | CASGLWGRISGNTIYF
14 | TRBV18 | CASSPRTALNEQFF
17 | TRBV5-1 | CASSARGQASGANVLTF
15 | TRBV5-1 | CASSLMSGGLNEQFF
16 | TRBV4-1 | CASSPAGTGAHSPLHF
12 | TRBV6-1 | CASRDRENIQYF
14 | TRBV20-1 | CSARDGQGDEKLFF
13 | TRBV20-1 | CSTTQGARDEQYF
15 | TRBV6-1 | CASSDFGSGANVLTF
12 | TRBV2 | CASRLTGEGYTF
13 | TRBV30 | CAWGGTYQETQYF
12 | TRBV7-9 | CAGGAGGTEAFF
15 | TRBV12-3/TRBV12-4 | CASSPTGERDRLAFF
15 | TRBV15 | CATSRDRRGGSPLHF
15 | TRBV7-7 | CASSLYIAGAEEQFF
10 | TRBV20-1 | CSARRSGLFF
14 | TRBV6-1 | CASRRPQRTGELFF